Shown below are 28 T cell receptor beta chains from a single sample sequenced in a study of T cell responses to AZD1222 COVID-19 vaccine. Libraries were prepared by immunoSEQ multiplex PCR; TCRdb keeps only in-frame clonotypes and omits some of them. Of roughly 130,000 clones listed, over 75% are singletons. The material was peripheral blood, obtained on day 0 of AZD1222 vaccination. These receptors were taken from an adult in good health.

The CDR3 nucleotides are TGCGCCAGCAGTGGTGGACAGGGCCGCACAGATACGCAGTATTTT. Its translation: CASSGGQGRTDTQYF. V is TRBV10-1 and J is TRBJ2-3; TRBD1 matches 8 bases. V lost 4 bases to trimming and J lost 1 base; unmatched junction nucleotides: 4. This CDR3 is built from 15 residues. Looked up from germline, CDR1 is WNHNN and CDR2 is SYGVQD (reference sequence).

CDR3 sequence reads: CASSYQQGNSPLHF. The CDR3 nucleotides are TGTGCCAGCAGTTACCAACAGGGGAATTCACCCCTCCACTTT. The chain combines TRBV6-2 or TRBV6-3 with TRBJ1-6; 7 nucleotides line up with TRBD1. The germline V gene has CDR1 MNHEY and CDR2 SVGEGT. This CDR3 contains 14 residues. Trimming cost V 2 bases and J 7 bases; bases outside gene matches: 2.

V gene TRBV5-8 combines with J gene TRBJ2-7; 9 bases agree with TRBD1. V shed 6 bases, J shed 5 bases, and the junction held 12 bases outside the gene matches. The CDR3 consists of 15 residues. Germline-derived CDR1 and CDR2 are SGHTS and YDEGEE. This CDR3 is CASNPLGTGWDEQYF. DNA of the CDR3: TGTGCCAGCAATCCGCTCGGGACAGGGTGGGACGAGCAGTACTTC.

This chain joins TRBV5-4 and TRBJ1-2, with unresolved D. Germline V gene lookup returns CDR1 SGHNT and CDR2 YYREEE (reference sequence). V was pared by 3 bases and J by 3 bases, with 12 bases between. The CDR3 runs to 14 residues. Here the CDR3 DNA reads TGTGCCAGCAGCTCCCGAGCGGGCGACTATGGCTACACCTTC. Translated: CASSSRAGDYGYTF.

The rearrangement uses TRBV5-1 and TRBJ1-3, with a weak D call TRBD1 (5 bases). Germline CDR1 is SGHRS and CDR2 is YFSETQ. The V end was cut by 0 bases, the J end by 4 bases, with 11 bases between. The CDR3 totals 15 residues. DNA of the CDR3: TGCGCCAGCAGCTTGGGGGGGAAGACCGGAAACACCATATATTTT. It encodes CASSLGGKTGNTIYF.

The CDR3 DNA is TGTGCTAGTGGGTTGAAAGTTGGCTACACCTTC. Protein sequence: CASGLKVGYTF. The chain is built from TRBV12-5 and TRBJ1-2; D ambiguous. Germline loops: CDR1 LGHNT, CDR2 FRNRAP. The V gene lost 6 bases and the J gene lost 7 bases, with 9 bases spanning the gap. The CDR3 covers 11 residues.

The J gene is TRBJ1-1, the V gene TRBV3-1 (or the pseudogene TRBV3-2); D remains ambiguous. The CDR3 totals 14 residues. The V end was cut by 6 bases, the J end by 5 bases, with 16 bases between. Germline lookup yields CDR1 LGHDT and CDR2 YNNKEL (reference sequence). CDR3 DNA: TGTGCCAGCAGTCCCGGCCGGGGAAGGACTGAAGCTTTCTTT. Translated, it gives CASSPGRGRTEAFF.

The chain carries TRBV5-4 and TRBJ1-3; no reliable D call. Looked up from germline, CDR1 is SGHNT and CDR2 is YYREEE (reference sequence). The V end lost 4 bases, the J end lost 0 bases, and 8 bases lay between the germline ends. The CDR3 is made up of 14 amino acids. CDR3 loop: CASSHQSSGNTIYF. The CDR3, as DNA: TGTGCCAGCAGCCACCAGTCCTCTGGAAACACCATATATTTT.

In nucleotides, the CDR3 is TGTGCCAGCAGTTACGGACAGGGAGATTCACCCCTCCACTTT. This translates into CASSYGQGDSPLHF. The J gene is TRBJ1-6, the V gene TRBV6-5; 8 bases line up with TRBD1. Germline V CDR1 and CDR2: MNHEY, SVGAGI. The V segment lost 2 bases and the J segment 8 bases; nucleotides outside the gene matches: 2. There are 14 residues in the CDR3.

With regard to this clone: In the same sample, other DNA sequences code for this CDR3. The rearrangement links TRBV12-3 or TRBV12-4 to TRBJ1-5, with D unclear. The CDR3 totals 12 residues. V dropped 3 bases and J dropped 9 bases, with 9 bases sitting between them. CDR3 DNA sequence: TGTGCCAGCAGTTTTGTTGGCGGGCCCCAGCATTTT. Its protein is CASSFVGGPQHF.

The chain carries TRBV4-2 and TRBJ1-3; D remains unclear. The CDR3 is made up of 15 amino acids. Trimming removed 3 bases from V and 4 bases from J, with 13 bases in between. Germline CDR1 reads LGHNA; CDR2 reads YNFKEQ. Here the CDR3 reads CASSQAEARGNTIYF. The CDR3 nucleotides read TGTGCCAGCAGCCAGGCCGAGGCGAGGGGAAACACCATATATTTT.

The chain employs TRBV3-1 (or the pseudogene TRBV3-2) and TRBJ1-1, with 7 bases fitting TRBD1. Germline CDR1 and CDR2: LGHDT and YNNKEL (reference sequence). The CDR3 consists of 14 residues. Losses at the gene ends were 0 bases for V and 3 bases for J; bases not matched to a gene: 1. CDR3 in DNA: TGTGCCAGCAGCCAAGATCAGGGGGACACTGAAGCTTTCTTT. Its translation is CASSQDQGDTEAFF.

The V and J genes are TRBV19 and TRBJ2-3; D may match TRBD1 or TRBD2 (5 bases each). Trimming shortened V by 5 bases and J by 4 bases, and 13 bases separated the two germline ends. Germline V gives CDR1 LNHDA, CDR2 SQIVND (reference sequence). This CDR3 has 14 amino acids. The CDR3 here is CASSFPGGADTQYF. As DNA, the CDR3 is TGTGCCAGTAGTTTTCCTGGGGGTGCAGATACGCAGTATTTT.

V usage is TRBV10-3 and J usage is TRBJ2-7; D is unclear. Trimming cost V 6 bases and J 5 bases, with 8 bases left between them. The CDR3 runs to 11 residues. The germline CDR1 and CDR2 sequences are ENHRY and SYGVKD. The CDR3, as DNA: TGTGCCATCAGCAACGCCGACGAGCAGTACTTC. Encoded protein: CAISNADEQYF.

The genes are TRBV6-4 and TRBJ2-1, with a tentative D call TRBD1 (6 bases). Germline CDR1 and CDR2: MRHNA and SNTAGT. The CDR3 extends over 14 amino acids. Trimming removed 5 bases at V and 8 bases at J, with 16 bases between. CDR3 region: CASSRDTEYDEQFF. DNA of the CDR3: TGTGCCAGCAGTCGGGACACTGAGTACGATGAGCAGTTCTTC.

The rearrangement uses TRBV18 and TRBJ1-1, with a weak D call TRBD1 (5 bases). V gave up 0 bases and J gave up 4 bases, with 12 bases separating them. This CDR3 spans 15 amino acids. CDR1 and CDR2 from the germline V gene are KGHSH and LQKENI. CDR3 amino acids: CASSPPGERGTEAFF. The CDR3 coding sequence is TGTGCCAGCTCACCACCGGGGGAGAGGGGCACTGAAGCTTTCTTT.

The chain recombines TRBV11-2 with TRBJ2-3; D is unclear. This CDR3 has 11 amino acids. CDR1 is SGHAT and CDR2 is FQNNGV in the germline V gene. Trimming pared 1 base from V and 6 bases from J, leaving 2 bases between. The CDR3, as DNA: TGTGCCAGCAGCTTAGCGGATACGCAGTATTTT. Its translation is CASSLADTQYF. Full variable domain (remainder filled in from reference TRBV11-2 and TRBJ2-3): EAGVAQSPRYKIIEKRQSVAFWCNPISGHATLYWYQQILGQGPKLLIQFQNNGVVDDSQLPKDRFSAERLKGVDSTLKIQPAKLEDSAVYLCASSLADTQYFGPGTRLTVL.

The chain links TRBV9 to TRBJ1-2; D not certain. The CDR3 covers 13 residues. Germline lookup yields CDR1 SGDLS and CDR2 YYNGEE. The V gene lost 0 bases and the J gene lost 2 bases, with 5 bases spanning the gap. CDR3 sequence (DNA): TGTGCCAGCAGCGTAGTGTCAAACTATGGCTACACCTTC. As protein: CASSVVSNYGYTF.

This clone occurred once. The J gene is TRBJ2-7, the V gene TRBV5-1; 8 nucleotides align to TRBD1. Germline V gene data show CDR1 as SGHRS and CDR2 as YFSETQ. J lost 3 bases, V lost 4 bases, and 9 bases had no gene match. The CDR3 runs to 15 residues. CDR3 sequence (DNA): TGCGCCAGCAGCCTAGGCGGGACAGGCAACTACGAGCAGTACTTC. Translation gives CASSLGGTGNYEQYF.

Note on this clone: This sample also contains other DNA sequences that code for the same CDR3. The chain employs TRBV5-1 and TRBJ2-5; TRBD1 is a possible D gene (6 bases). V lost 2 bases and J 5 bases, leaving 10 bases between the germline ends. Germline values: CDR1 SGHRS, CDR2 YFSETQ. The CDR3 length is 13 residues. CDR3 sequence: CASSLGGQETQYF. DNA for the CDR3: TGCGCCAGCAGCTTAGGGGGTCAGGAGACCCAGTACTTC.

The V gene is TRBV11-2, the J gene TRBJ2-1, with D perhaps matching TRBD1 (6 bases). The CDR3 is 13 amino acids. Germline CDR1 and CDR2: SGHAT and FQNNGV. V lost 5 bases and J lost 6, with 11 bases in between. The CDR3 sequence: CASSPGTLNEQFF. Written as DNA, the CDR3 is TGTGCCAGCAGCCCCGGGACACTCAATGAGCAGTTCTTC.

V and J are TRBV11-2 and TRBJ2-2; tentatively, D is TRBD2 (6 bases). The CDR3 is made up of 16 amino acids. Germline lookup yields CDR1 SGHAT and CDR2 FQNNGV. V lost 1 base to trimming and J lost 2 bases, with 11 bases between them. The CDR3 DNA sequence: TGTGCCAGCAGCTTAGTAGCGGAGATAAACACCGGGGAGCTGTTTTTT. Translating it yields CASSLVAEINTGELFF.

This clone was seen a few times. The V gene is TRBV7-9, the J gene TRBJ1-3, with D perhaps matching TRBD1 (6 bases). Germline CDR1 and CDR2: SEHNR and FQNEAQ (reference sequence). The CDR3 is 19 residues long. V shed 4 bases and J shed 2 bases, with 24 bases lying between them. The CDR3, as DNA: TGTGCCAGCAGCTCGATCCGGGACACAAAGGGCACTGCTGGAAACACCATATATTTT. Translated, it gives CASSSIRDTKGTAGNTIYF.

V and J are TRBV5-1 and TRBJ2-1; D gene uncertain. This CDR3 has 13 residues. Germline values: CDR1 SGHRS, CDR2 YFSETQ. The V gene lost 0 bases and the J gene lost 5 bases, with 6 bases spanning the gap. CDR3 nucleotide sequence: TGCGCCAGCAGCTTGGGCTGGAACAATGAGCAGTTCTTC. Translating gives CASSLGWNNEQFF.

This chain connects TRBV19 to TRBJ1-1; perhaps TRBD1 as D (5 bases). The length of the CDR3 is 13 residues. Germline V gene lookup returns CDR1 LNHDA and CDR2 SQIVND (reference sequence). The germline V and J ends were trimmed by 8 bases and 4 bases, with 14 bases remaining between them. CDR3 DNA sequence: TGTGCCAGTCTAACCCGTAGGGGCACTGAAGCTTTCTTT. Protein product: CASLTRRGTEAFF. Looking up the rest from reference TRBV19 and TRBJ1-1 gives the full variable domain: DGGITQSPKYLFRKEGQNVTLSCEQNLNHDAMYWYRQDPGQGLRLIYYSQIVNDFQKGDIAEGYSVSREKKESFPLTVTSAQKNPTAFYLCASLTRRGTEAFFGQGTRLTVV.

The CDR3 bases are TGCGCCAGCCCTCCGCCGTGGGGGAACACTGAAGCTTTCTTT. Residues: CASPPPWGNTEAFF. The chain links TRBV23-1 to TRBJ1-1; D not resolved. TRBV23-1 belongs to the ORF category, with a function that is uncertain. This CDR3 has 14 amino acids. The V end was cut by 8 bases, the J end by 1 base, with 14 bases between.

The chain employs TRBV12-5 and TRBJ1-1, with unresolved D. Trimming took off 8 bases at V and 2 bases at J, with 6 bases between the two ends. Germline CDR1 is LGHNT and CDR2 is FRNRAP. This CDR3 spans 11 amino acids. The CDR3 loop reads CASSANTEAFF. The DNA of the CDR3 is TGTGCTAGTTCCGCCAACACTGAAGCTTTCTTT.

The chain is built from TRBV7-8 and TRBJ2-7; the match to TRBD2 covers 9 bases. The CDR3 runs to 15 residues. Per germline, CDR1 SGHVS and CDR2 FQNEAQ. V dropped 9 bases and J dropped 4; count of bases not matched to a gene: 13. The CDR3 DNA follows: TGTGCCAGTATTGAGGGACTAGCAGAGGAATACGAGCAGTACTTC. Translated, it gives CASIEGLAEEYEQYF. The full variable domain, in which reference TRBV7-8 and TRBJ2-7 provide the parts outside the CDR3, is GAGVSQSPRYKVAKRGQDVALRCDPISGHVSLFWYQQALGQGPEFLTYFQNEAQLDKSGLPSDRFFAERPEGSVSTLKIQRTQQEDSAVYLCASIEGLAEEYEQYFGPGTRLTVT.